This T cell receptor beta chain was sequenced in a study of cytomegalovirus exposure and HLA in healthy donors. In its sample, this clone was seen a few times. Trimming cost V 4 bases and J 5 bases, with 15 bases left between them. Germline CDR1 SGHNT, CDR2 YYREEE (reference sequence). There are 14 residues in the CDR3. Amplification used 60 Vbeta primers and 13 Jbeta primers. Repertoires were generated with immunoSEQ multiplex PCR, while TCRdb's copy carries only in-frame clones and drops some. Of roughly 190,000 clones in the sample, less than 80% were seen once. The sequencing sample was made of PBMCs. The TCR comes from a middle-aged man in good health and CMV-seronegative. The chain couples TRBV5-4 to TRBJ1-2, with a possible D match to TRBD1 (6 bases). The CDR3 sequence: CASSPPQGSYGYTF. CDR3 DNA sequence: TGTGCCAGCAGCCCACCACAGGGCTCTTATGGCTACACCTTC.